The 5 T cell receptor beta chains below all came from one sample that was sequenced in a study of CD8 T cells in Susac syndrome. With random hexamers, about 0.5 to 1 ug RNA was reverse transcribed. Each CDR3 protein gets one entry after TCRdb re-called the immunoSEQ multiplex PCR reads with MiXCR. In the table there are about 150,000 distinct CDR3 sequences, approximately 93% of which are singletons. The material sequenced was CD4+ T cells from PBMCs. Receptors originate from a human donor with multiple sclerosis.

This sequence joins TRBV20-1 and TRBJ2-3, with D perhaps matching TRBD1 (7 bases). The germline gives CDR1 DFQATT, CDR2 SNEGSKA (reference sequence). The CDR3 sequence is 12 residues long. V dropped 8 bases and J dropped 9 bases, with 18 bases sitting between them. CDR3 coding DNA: TGCAGTCCTATTCCAGGGGGGTCGACGCAGTATTTT. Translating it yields CSPIPGGSTQYF.

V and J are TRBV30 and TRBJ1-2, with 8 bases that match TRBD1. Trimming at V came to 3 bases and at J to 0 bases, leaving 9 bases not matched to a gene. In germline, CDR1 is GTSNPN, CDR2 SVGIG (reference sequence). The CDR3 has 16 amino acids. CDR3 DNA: TGTGCCTGGAGGCGCCAGGGGGCTAATACTAACTATGGCTACACCTTC. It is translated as CAWRRQGANTNYGYTF. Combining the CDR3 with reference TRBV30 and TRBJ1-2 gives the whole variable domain SQTIHQWPATLVQPVGSPLSLECTVEGTSNPNLYWYRQAAGRGLQLLFYSVGIGQISSEVPQNLSASRPQDRQFILSSKKLLLSDSGFYLCAWRRQGANTNYGYTFGSGTRLTVV.

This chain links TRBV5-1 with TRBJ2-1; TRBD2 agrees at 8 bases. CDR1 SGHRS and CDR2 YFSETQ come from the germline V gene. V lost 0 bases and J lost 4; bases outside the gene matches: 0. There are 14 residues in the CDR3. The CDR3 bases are TGCGCCAGCAGCTTGGAGCGGGAGTACAATGAGCAGTTCTTC. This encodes CASSLEREYNEQFF.

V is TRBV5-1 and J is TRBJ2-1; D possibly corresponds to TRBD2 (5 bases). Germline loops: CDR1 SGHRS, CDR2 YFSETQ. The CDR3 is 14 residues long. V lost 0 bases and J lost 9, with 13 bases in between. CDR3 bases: TGCGCCAGCAGCTTGGAGTTAGGTGCGGGTGAGCAGTTCTTC. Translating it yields CASSLELGAGEQFF.

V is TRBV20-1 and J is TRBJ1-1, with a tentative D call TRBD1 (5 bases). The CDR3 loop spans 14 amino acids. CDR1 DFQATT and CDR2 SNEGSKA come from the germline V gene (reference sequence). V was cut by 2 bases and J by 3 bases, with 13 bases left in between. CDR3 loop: CSARRGGVDTEAFF. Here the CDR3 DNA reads TGCAGTGCTAGACGCGGGGGGGTTGACACTGAAGCTTTCTTT.